Given below is one TCR beta chain in context. Its antigen is as yet unknown. V shed 3 bases and J shed 2 bases, with 17 bases lying between them. In germline, CDR1 is LNHNV, CDR2 YYDKDF (reference sequence). This CDR3 is 16 amino acids long. Recent vaccinations or acute infections were absent in the healthy HIV-negative adult donors. The sample originates from a study of shared clonotypes between healthy human individuals. Study-wide results and limits: The low donor count limited represented genetic and exposure-history diversity.

In the authors' methods: ImmunoSEQ supplied junction-only sequences lacking quality scores, so filtering was different. Generated by immunoSEQ multiplex PCR, the TCRdb table keeps only in-frame clones and is missing some. V, J and clone size derive from that table, while D and trimming were established from the DNA sequence. The repertoire holds millions of clones, with around 90% as singletons. The V and J genes are TRBV15 and TRBJ2-7, with a weak D call TRBD2 (6 bases). The source is a man younger than 35 in good health. The sequencing input was naive CD4+ T cells sorted from blood. Subset denoted: CD45RA+ positively selected. The CDR3 bases are TGTGCCACCAGCAGCTCGGGGACTGCGGGACCCTACGAGCAGTACTTC. Translation: CATSSSGTAGPYEQYF.